The 10 T cell receptor beta chains reported below all come from one sample, sequenced in a study of T-cell memory formation after mild COVID-19. TCRdb re-called the 5' RACE reads through MiXCR, storing one row per CDR3 protein. The sample includes 300,000 to 350,000 distinct CDR3 sequences, roughly 15% of them seen just once. The sequenced sample consisted of PBMCs or a T cell subset sorted from them (not recorded which). Receptors were obtained from a man between 18 and 35 years old who had mild COVID-19 (a few samples of this study predate the infection). Cell type and time point are not known.

The genes are TRBV18 and TRBJ1-4, with a weak D call TRBD1 (5 bases). V shed 3 bases and J shed 8 bases, with 10 bases lying between them. The CDR3 contains 13 residues. Germline loops: CDR1 KGHSH, CDR2 LQKENI. The CDR3 DNA reads as TGTGCCAGCTCACCCCAGGGTCTGGAAAAACTGTTTTTT. Translation: CASSPQGLEKLFF.

This clonotype was counted between two and nine times. The gene calls are TRBV9 and TRBJ2-2; D is possibly TRBD1 or TRBD2 (6 bases each). The germline gives CDR1 SGDLS, CDR2 YYNGEE. V dropped 4 bases and J dropped 3 bases, with 10 bases sitting between them. This CDR3 is built from 14 residues. In DNA form, the CDR3 reads TGTGCCAGCAGCCCGGGGGCGGACACCGGGGAGCTGTTTTTT. The encoded protein is CASSPGADTGELFF.

J is TRBJ1-6 and V is TRBV4-1, with 8 bases that match TRBD1. After removal of 4 bases from V and 7 bases from J, the junction contained 6 bases not matched to a gene. The germline CDR1 and CDR2 sequences are MGHRA and YSYEKL. CDR3 length equals 15 residues. Written as DNA, the CDR3 is TGCGCCAGCAGCCTTCTCCGGGACAGGAATTCACCCCTCCACTTT. Protein sequence: CASSLLRDRNSPLHF.

The chain employs TRBV5-1 and TRBJ2-3; D gene ambiguous. The germline gives CDR1 SGHRS, CDR2 YFSETQ. The V end lost 0 bases, the J end lost 2 bases, and 10 bases lay between the germline ends. The CDR3 is 15 residues long. CDR3 residues: CASSLENLNTDTQYF. The CDR3 DNA is TGCGCCAGCAGCTTGGAGAACCTAAACACAGATACGCAGTATTTT.

This chain connects TRBV11-2 to TRBJ1-1; D gene unclear. The V gene lost 9 bases and the J gene lost 0 bases, with 17 bases spanning the gap. The germline CDR1 and CDR2 sequences are SGHAT and FQNNGV. This CDR3 comprises 15 residues. The CDR3 is CASMLGYGMNTEAFF. The CDR3 nucleotides are TGTGCCAGTATGTTAGGGTACGGAATGAACACTGAAGCTTTCTTT. Variable domain in full (rest from reference TRBV11-2 and TRBJ1-1): EAGVAQSPRYKIIEKRQSVAFWCNPISGHATLYWYQQILGQGPKLLIQFQNNGVVDDSQLPKDRFSAERLKGVDSTLKIQPAKLEDSAVYLCASMLGYGMNTEAFFGQGTRLTVV.

J is TRBJ2-3 and V is TRBV7-2; 9 bases are a match to TRBD2. This CDR3 contains 15 residues. The germline V gene has CDR1 SGHTA and CDR2 FQGNSA. V lost 5 bases, J lost 6 bases, and 9 bases stayed unmatched. The CDR3: CASSRRGGDGDTQYF. The CDR3 DNA reads as TGTGCCAGCAGCAGGCGCGGGGGGGATGGTGATACGCAGTATTTT.

There are many counts of this clonotype. The chain couples TRBV28 to TRBJ1-2; D remains ambiguous. Trimming shortened V by 7 bases and J by 5 bases, and 11 bases separated the two germline ends. The CDR3 length is 12 residues. The V gene's germline CDR1 is MDHEN and CDR2 SYDVKM. DNA of the CDR3: TGTGCCAGCACTAAACAGCATTATGGCTACACCTTC. It encodes CASTKQHYGYTF.

This clonotype has more than one count but fewer than ten. The chain has TRBV7-8 and TRBJ1-2; no definite D call. CDR3 length equals 12 residues. V gave up 5 bases and J gave up 4 bases, with 8 bases separating them. Germline values: CDR1 SGHVS, CDR2 FQNEAQ. In nucleotides, the CDR3 is TGTGCCAGCAGCCCGATGGCCTATGGCTACACCTTC. It translates to CASSPMAYGYTF.

This clonotype was counted between two and nine times. This chain connects TRBV12-3 or TRBV12-4 to TRBJ1-2, with TRBD1 matching 7 bases. V gave up 5 bases and J gave up 1 base; unmatched junction bases: 10. The CDR3 contains 16 residues. The chain's CDR3 is CASSTPKGQDNYGYTF. The CDR3 nucleotides read TGTGCCAGCAGTACCCCCAAAGGACAGGATAACTATGGCTACACCTTC.

This clonotype was seen only a few times. The chain couples TRBV7-2 to TRBJ1-1, with TRBD1 matching over 9 bases. Per germline, CDR1 SGHTA and CDR2 FQGNSA. This CDR3 is built from 14 residues. The trim removed 7 bases at V and 5 bases at J, leaving 8 bases unmatched. CDR3 nucleotide sequence: TGTGCCAGCATACGGGACAGGGAGGGGACTGAAGCTTTCTTT. Residues: CASIRDREGTEAFF.